These T cell receptor beta chains were read from a single sample in a study of shared clonotypes between healthy human individuals. Generated by immunoSEQ multiplex PCR, the TCRdb table keeps only in-frame clones and is missing some. There are millions of clones in the sample; roughly 95% occur only once, and roughly 1% lies in the top ten. What was sequenced was naive CD8+ T cells sorted from blood. The receptors were sampled from a man in his late teens or twenties in good health. Both conserved end residues are part of each CDR3. A D gene is named only where the DNA matches it firmly. Size values are once, few and many counts, or a class for expanded clones, and some rows have none.

TRBJ2-7 | NA | NA | TRBV5-6 | CASRISGVPYEQYF | TGTGCCAGCAGAATCTCGGGGGTACCCTACGAGCAGTACTTC
TRBJ1-2 | NA | NA | TRBV7-9 | CASSFQGSIDYGYTF | TGTGCCAGCAGTTTTCAGGGTTCGATAGACTATGGCTACACCTTC
TRBJ2-7 | NA | NA | TRBV29-1 | CSVEGGDSYEQYF | TGCAGCGTTGAAGGGGGGGACTCCTACGAGCAGTACTTC
TRBJ1-1 | few | NA | TRBV4-1 | CASSQEYGITEAFF | TGCGCCAGCAGCCAAGAGTACGGGATCACTGAAGCTTTCTTT
TRBJ1-1 | NA | NA | TRBV15 | CATSRDHRQGSTEAFF | TGTGCCACCAGCAGAGATCATCGGCAGGGAAGCACTGAAGCTTTCTTT
TRBJ1-5 | NA | NA | TRBV6-5 | CASRPGTGNNQPQHF | TGTGCCAGCAGACCCGGGACGGGGAACAATCAGCCCCAGCATTTT
TRBJ1-4 | NA | NA | TRBV11-2 | CASSSYPSDAATNEKLFF | TGTGCCAGCAGCTCCTACCCGTCAGATGCAGCAACTAATGAAAAACTGTTTTTT
TRBJ1-1 | NA | TRBD1 | TRBV6-6 | CASSPTGGYTEAFF | TGTGCCAGCAGCCCAACAGGGGGGTACACTGAAGCTTTCTTT
TRBJ1-2 | NA | NA | TRBV14 | CASSQKNRNYGYTF | TGTGCCAGCAGCCAAAAGAACAGAAACTATGGCTACACCTTC
TRBJ1-5 | NA | TRBD1 | TRBV2 | CASSEGQGRLNQPQHF | TGTGCCAGCAGTGAGGGACAGGGGAGATTAAATCAGCCCCAGCATTTT
TRBJ2-3 | NA | NA | TRBV5-1 | CASSLLGGGPPDTQYF | TGCGCCAGCAGCTTGTTGGGGGGGGGCCCCCCAGATACGCAGTATTTT
TRBJ1-1 | NA | TRBD1 | TRBV6-1 | CASRPSGQGYTEAFF | TGTGCCAGCAGACCCTCAGGACAGGGATACACTGAAGCTTTCTTT
TRBJ2-7 | NA | TRBD1 | TRBV11-2 | CASSLGTGVWEQYF | TGTGCCAGCAGCTTAGGGACAGGGGTTTGGGAGCAGTACTTC
TRBJ1-2 | NA | NA | TRBV7-6 | CASSLARGGGDYTF | TGTGCCAGCAGCTTAGCGCGTGGGGGAGGCGACTACACCTTC
TRBJ2-1 | NA | NA | TRBV4-3 | CASSPLATTQQFF | TGCGCCAGCAGCCCCCTCGCGACAACACAGCAGTTCTTC
TRBJ2-5 | NA | NA | TRBV13 | CASSLVGGEETQYF | TGTGCCAGCAGCTTAGTAGGAGGGGAAGAGACCCAGTACTTC
TRBJ2-5 | NA | NA | TRBV7-6 | CASSLNGPRETQYF | TGTGCCAGCAGCCTTAATGGTCCCCGAGAGACCCAGTACTTC
TRBJ2-5 | NA | NA | TRBV13 | CASRPESGETQYF | TGTGCCAGCCGCCCCGAATCAGGAGAGACCCAGTACTTC
TRBJ1-1 | NA | TRBD1 | TRBV9 | CASSAQGAGEAFF | TGTGCCAGCAGCGCCCAGGGGGCAGGCGAAGCTTTCTTT
TRBJ1-2 | NA | TRBD1 | TRBV6-5 | CASSSAPQGAGYTF | TGTGCCAGCAGTTCCGCGCCCCAGGGGGCTGGCTACACCTTC
TRBJ2-7 | NA | NA | TRBV11-2 | CASSFRSGPSYEQYF | TGTGCCAGCAGCTTCCGGAGCGGGCCATCCTACGAGCAGTACTTC
TRBJ2-7 | NA | NA | TRBV5-1 | CASSGSTYEQYF | TGCGCCAGCAGCGGCAGCACCTACGAGCAGTACTTC
TRBJ1-1 | NA | NA | TRBV28 | CASSFGGQLGTEAFF | TGTGCCAGCAGTTTTGGGGGGCAGTTGGGCACTGAAGCTTTCTTT
TRBJ2-3 | NA | NA | TRBV6-4 | CASSDGVTQYF | TGTGCCAGCAGTGACGGGGTAACGCAGTATTTT
TRBJ2-2 | NA | NA | TRBV4-2 | CASSQDRQDLSTGELFF | TGTGCCAGCAGCCAAGATCGGCAGGATCTTAGCACCGGGGAGCTGTTTTTT
TRBJ2-2 | NA | NA | TRBV27 | CASSILRAGELFF | TGTGCCAGCAGTATCCTCCGGGCCGGGGAGCTGTTTTTT
TRBJ2-7 | NA | NA | TRBV6-6 | CASTLQGAYEQYF | TGTGCCAGCACCTTACAGGGCGCCTACGAGCAGTACTTC
TRBJ1-6 | NA | NA | TRBV25-1 | CASSESQGWNSPLHF | TGTGCCAGCAGTGAATCCCAGGGCTGGAATTCACCCCTCCACTTT
TRBJ2-2 | NA | TRBD1 | TRBV29-1 | CSYSTPDRGTGELFF | TGCAGCTATTCCACCCCAGACAGGGGGACCGGGGAGCTGTTTTTT
TRBJ2-5 | NA | NA | TRBV7-9 | CASSPSRGRGIETQYF | TGTGCCAGCAGCCCGAGCCGGGGCAGGGGAATCGAGACCCAGTACTTC
TRBJ1-2 | NA | NA | TRBV27 | CASSFQGGSGYTF | TGTGCCAGCAGTTTCCAGGGCGGATCTGGCTACACCTTC
TRBJ2-3 | NA | TRBD2 | TRBV11-2 | CASSLGSGGTDTQYF | TGTGCCAGCAGCTTAGGAAGCGGGGGCACAGATACGCAGTATTTT
TRBJ1-1 | NA | TRBD1 | TRBV11-2 | CASSPPGQGGRNTEAFF | TGTGCCAGCAGCCCACCCGGGCAGGGGGGGAGGAACACTGAAGCTTTCTTT
TRBJ1-4 | NA | TRBD1 | TRBV6-5 | CASSSTGAEANEKLFF | TGTGCCAGCAGTTCAACAGGGGCCGAAGCTAATGAAAAACTGTTTTTT
TRBJ2-2 | NA | TRBD1 | TRBV13 | CASSVGQALNTGELFF | TGTGCCAGCAGCGTTGGACAGGCCCTTAACACCGGGGAGCTGTTTTTT
TRBJ1-2 | NA | TRBD1 | TRBV2 | CASTPGTEANYGYTF | TGTGCCAGCACCCCCGGGACAGAAGCTAACTATGGCTACACCTTC